This T cell receptor beta chain comes out of a study of Ad26.COV2.S vaccination and SARS-CoV-2 variants. Across the whole study: Among those in the COV1001 Ad26.COV2.S trial arm was the donor. Doses of Ad26.COV2.S were injected into muscle once or twice, 56 days apart.

TCRdb's copy holds only in-frame clones and misses some; the assay was immunoSEQ multiplex PCR. The repertoire has about 500,000 clones, roughly 87% of them found once; the top ten carry more than 1.5%. Looked up from germline, CDR1 is ENHRY and CDR2 is SYGVKD. J gave up 3 bases and V 3 bases, and 1 base lay outside the gene matches. This CDR3 contains 16 residues. Regarding this clone: What it binds is unknown.

Treatment here: 19 received Ad26.COV2.S at low or high dose, single or two shots; roughly five received placebo; per-sample allocation not given. Collection of the samples took place on day 63 after the first injection of vaccine or placebo. This vaccine is an Ad26 vector that expresses the Wuhan-strain SARS-CoV-2 spike. Study-wide findings and caveats: Substantial breadth was reportedly displayed by spike-specific CD8+ and CD4+ T cell responses after vaccination.

The TCR sequence derives from a person between 18 and 65 years old who received the Ad26.COV2.S COVID-19 vaccine or a placebo. The sample consisted of peripheral blood, taken in a trial of Ad26.COV2.S vaccine versus placebo. The rearrangement joins TRBV10-3 to TRBJ2-2, with 13 bases lining up with TRBD2. CDR3 in amino acids: CAISDGLAGDTGELFF. The CDR3 DNA is TGTGCCATCAGTGACGGACTAGCGGGGGACACCGGGGAGCTGTTTTTT.